One T cell receptor beta chain is described in this entry. Its specificity is unknown. These data come from a study of CD4 T cells in relation to SARS-CoV-2 and coronaviruses. For roughly ten days, roughly 100,000 sorted CD4+ cells grew with T cell-depleted PBMCs and CEF. This CDR3 region has 14 residues. V lost 4 bases to trimming and J lost 4 bases; unmatched junction nucleotides: 4. Germline CDR1 and CDR2: LNHDA and SQIVND (reference sequence). Assay: immunoSEQ multiplex PCR; the TCRdb copy retains only in-frame clones and omits some. This table has around 41,000 clones, nearly 85% appearing once. Study findings and constraints: Memory recall responses, not primary responses primed in culture, are what the assay detects. Each donor contributed either pre-pandemic or post-infection samples, not both.

The chain uses TRBV19 and TRBJ2-5; 9 bases are shared with TRBD1. This TCR was recovered from an adult with COVID-19. Sequencing input: naive CD4+ T cells from PBMCs, cultured in vitro. Subset given: naive CD4+ T cells isolated by negative enrichment. In DNA form, the CDR3 reads TGTGCCAGTAGTACGGACAGGGGCGGAGAGACCCAGTACTTC. It specifies CASSTDRGGETQYF.